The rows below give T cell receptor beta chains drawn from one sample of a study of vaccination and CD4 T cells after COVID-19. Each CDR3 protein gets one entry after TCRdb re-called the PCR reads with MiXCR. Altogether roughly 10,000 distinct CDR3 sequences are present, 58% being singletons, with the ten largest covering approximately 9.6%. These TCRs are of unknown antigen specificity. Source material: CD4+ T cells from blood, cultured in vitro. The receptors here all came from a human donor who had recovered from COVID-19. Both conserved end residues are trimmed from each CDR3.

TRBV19 ASSESFEQY
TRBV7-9 ASSPEWTGELF
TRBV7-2 ASSYDRAGQPQH
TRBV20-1 SAKIAGELTDTQY
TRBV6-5 ASSYSGTTQY
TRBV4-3 ASSPARGRETQY
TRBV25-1 ASSDSRQGADTIY
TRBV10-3 AISVGRRETVAGELF
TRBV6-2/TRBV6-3 ASSRFQGKVEQF
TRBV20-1 SAPPAGRTEAF
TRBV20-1 SAPIPTGATRPLH
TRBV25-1 ASSGAEAF
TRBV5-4 ASSFLGNSPLH
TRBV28 ASKTSGIGPTWITQY
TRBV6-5 ASSSAGTGANYGYT
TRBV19 ASSTDTDSPLH
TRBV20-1 SDTRYQETQY
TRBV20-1 SASLGDTQETQY
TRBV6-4 ASSDSDRGELF
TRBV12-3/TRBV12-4 ASRPPGLPTYEQY
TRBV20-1 SARVTVNTEAF
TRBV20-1 SASHPSPDRGEQY
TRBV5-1 ASSGFSQETQY
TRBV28 ASRTTGTEQY
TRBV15 ATSRDLGETQY
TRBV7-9 ASSLLVTGELF
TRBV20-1 SATREGPFYEQY
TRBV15 ATSGGLGPYEQY
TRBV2 ASSKGQMSVNTQY
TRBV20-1 SATRDRDVHEQY
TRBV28 ASFTGPGGYT
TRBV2 ASSPRDYEQY
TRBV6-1 ASSSAAGAGGTEAF